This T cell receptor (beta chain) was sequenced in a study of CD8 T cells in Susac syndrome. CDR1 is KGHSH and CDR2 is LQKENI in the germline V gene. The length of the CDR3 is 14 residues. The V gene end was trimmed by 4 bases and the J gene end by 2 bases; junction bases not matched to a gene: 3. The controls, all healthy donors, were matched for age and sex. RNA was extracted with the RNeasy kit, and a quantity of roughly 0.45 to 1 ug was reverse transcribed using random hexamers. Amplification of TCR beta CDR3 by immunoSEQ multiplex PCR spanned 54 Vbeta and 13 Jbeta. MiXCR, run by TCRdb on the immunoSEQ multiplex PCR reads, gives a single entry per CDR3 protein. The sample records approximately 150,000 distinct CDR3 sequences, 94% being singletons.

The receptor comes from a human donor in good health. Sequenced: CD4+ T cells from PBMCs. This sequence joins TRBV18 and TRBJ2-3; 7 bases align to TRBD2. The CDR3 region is CASSQSGNTDTQYF. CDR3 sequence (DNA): TGTGCCAGCTCACAGAGCGGGAACACAGATACGCAGTATTTT.